This T cell receptor beta chain was identified in a study of blood T cell repertoires in COVID-19. At the level of the study: COVID-19 samples from acute and convalescent phases originated in the United States, Italy and Spain.

This table comes from immunoSEQ multiplex PCR, and its TCRdb copy is limited to in-frame clones, with some not included. Of fewer than 200,000 clones listed, 70% to 80% are singletons. V gave up 0 bases and J gave up 4 bases, with 10 bases separating them. Per the germline V gene, CDR1 is SGHRS and CDR2 is YFSETQ. The CDR3 spans 14 residues. The sequencing input was peripheral blood. This chain joins TRBV5-1 and TRBJ1-1; perhaps TRBD1 as D (6 bases). This TCR came from a man aged 55-75 years with acute or convalescent COVID-19. CDR3 DNA sequence: TGCGCCAGCAGCTTGGCCGGACAGAGCACTGAAGCTTTCTTT. Residues: CASSLAGQSTEAFF.